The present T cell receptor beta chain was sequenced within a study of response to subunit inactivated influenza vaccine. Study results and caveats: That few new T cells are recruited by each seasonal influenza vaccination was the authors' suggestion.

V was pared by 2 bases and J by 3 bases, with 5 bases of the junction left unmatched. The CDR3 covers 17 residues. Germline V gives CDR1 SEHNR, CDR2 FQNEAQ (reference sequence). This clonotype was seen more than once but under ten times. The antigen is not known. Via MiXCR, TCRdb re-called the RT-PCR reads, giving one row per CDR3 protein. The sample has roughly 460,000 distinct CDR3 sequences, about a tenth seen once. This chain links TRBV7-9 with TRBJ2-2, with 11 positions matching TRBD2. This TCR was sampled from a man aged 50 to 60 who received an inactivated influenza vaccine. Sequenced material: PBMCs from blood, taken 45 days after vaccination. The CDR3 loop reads CASSLRLAGSYTGELFF. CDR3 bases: TGTGCCAGCAGCTTAAGACTAGCGGGATCTTACACCGGGGAGCTGTTTTTT.